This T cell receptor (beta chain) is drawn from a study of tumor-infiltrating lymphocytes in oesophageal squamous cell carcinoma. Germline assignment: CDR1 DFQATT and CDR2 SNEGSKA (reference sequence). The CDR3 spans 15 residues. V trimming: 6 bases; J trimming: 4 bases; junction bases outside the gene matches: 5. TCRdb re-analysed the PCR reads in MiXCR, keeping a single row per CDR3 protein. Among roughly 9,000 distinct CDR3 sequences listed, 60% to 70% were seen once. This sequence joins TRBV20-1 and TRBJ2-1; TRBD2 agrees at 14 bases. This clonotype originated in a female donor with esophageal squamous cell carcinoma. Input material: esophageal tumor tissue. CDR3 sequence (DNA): TGCAGTGCGCGACTAGCGGGGGGGATATACAATGAGCAGTTCTTC. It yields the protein CSARLAGGIYNEQFF.